Below, one T cell receptor (beta chain) is given with its context. Amplification yielded TCR beta CDR3 regions, with RNA transcripts as the source. The TCR CDR3 was amplified in a first-round RT-PCR using the HTBI primer set. Using its own MiXCR run on the multiplex PCR reads, TCRdb lists one record per CDR3 protein. The table records around 430,000 distinct CDR3 sequences, more than 12% of them present only once. Per the germline V gene, CDR1 is MGHRA and CDR2 is YSYEKL. Trimming removed 1 base at V and 8 bases at J, with 15 bases between. The CDR3 is 15 residues long. This sample was included in a study of T cells in Graves' hyperthyroidism and ophthalmopathy.

V usage is TRBV4-1 and J usage is TRBJ2-1, with D unclear. The receptor comes from a woman aged 25 to 39 with Graves' hyperthyroidism. Sequenced input: blood. This CDR3 reads CASSQVGLLYDEQFF. Here the CDR3 DNA reads TGCGCCAGCAGCCAAGTCGGGCTACTTTACGATGAGCAGTTCTTC.